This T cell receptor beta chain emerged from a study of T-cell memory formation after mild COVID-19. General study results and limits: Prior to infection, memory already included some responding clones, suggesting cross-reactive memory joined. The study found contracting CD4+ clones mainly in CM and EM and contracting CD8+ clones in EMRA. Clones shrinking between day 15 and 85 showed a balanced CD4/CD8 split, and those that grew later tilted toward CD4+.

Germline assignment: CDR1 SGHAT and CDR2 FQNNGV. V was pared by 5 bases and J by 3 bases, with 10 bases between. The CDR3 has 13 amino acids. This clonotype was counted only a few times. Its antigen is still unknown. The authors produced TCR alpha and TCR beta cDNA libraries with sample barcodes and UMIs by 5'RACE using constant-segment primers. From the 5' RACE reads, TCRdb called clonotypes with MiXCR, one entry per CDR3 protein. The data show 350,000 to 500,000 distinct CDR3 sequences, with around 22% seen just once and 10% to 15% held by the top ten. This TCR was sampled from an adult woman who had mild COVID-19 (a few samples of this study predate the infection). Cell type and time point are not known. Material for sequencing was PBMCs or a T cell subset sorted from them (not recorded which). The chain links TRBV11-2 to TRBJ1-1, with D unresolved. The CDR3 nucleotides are TGTGCCAGCAGCCCTGGGGTGGACACTGAAGCTTTCTTT. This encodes CASSPGVDTEAFF.